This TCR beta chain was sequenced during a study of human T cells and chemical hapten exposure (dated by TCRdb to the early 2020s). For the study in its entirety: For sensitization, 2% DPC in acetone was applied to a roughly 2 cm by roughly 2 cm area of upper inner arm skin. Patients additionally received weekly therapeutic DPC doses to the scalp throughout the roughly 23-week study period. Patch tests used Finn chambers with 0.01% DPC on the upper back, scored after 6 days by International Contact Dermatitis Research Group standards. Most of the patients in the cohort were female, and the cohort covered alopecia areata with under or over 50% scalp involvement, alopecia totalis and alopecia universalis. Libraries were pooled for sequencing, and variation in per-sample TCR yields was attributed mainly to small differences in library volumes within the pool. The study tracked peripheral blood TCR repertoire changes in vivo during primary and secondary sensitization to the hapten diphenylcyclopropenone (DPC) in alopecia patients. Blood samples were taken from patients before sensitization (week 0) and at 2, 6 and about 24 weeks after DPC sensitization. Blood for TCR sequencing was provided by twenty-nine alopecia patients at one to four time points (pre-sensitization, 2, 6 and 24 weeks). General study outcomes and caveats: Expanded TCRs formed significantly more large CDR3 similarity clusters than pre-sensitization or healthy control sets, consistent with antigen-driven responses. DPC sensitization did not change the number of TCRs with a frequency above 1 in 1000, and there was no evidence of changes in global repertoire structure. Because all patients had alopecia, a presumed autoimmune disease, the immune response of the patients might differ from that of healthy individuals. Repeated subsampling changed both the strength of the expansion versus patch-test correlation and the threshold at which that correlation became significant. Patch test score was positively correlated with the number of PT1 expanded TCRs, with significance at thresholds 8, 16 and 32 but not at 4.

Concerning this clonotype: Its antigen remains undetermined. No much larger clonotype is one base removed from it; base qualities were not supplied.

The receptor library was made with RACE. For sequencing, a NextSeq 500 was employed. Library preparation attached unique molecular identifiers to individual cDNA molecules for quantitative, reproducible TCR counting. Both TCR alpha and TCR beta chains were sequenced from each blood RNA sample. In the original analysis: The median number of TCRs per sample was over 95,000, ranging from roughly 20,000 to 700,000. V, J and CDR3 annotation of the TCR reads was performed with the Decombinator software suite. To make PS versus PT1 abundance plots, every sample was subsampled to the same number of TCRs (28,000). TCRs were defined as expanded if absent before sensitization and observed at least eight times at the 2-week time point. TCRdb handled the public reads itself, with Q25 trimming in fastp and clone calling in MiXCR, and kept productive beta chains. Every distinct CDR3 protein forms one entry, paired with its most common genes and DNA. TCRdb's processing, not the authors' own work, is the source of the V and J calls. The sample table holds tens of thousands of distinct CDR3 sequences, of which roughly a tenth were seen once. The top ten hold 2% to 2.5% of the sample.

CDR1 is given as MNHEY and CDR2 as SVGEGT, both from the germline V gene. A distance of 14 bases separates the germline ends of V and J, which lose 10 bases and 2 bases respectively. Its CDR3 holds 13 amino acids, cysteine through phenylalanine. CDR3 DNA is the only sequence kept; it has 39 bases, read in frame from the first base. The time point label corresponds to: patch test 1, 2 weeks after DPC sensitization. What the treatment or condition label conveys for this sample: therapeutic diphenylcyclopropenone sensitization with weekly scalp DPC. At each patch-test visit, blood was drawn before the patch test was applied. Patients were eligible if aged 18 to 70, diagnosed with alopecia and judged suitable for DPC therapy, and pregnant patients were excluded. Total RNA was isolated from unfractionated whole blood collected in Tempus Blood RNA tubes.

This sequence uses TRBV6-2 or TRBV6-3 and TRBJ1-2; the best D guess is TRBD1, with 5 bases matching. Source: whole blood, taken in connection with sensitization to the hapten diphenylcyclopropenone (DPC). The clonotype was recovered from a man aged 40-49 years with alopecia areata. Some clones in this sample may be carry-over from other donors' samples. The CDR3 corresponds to CAITGPTNYGYTF. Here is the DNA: TGTGCCATCACAGGACCTACCAACTATGGCTACACCTTC.